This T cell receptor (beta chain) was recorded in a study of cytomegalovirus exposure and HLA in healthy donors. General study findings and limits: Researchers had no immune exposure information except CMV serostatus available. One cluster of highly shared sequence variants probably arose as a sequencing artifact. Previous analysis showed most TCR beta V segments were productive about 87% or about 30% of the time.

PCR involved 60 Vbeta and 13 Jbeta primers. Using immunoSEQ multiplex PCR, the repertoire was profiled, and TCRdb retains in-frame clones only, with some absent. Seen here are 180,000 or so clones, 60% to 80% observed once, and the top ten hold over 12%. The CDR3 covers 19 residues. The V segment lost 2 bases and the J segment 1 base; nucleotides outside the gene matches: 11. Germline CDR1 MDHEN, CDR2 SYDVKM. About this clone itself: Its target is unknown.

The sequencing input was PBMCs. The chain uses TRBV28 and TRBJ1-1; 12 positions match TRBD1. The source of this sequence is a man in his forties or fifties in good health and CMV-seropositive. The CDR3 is CASSLHMGQGAAGNTEAFF. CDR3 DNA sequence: TGTGCCAGCAGTTTACATATGGGACAGGGGGCAGCAGGGAACACTGAAGCTTTCTTT.